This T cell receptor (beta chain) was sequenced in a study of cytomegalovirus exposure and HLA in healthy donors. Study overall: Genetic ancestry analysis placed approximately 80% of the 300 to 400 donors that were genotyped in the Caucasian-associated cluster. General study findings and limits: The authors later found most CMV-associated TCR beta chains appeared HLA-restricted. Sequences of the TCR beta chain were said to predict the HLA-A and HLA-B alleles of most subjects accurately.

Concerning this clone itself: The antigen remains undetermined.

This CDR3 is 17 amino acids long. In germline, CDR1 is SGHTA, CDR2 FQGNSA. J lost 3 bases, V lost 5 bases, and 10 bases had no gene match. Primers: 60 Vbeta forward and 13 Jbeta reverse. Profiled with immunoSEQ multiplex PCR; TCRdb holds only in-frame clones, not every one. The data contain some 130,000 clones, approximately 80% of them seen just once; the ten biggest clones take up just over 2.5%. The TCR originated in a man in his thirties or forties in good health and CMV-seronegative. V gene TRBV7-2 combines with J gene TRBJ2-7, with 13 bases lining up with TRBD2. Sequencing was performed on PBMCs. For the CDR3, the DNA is TGTGCCAGCAGCCAACGACTAGCGGGAGGCCTCAACTACGAGCAGTACTTC. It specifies CASSQRLAGGLNYEQYF.